The 27 T cell receptor beta chains presented below share a single source sample, sequenced in a study of identical twins. MiXCR was run by TCRdb on the 5' RACE reads, yielding one entry per CDR3 protein. This table holds nearly 650,000 distinct CDR3 sequences, 7.1% found once. The sample also formed part of further work on yellow fever vaccine responses in identical twins.

Sequencing used PBMCs. These receptors all stem from a woman aged 18-29 years in good health.

The rearrangement joins TRBV10-3 to TRBJ2-1; 8 bases are a match to TRBD2. This CDR3 comprises 15 residues. Germline-derived CDR1 and CDR2 are ENHRY and SYGVKD. V was clipped by 4 bases and J by 4 bases; unmatched bases: 6. The CDR3 reads CAISGTSSKYNEQFF. The CDR3 DNA follows: TGTGCCATCAGTGGGACTAGCAGTAAATACAATGAGCAGTTCTTC.

The V and J genes are TRBV5-5 and TRBJ2-7; D may correspond to TRBD1 or TRBD2 (5 bases each). CDR3 size: 14 residues. Germline V gene lookup returns CDR1 SGHKS and CDR2 YYEKEE (reference sequence). CDR3 sequence reads: CAISPRDLCYEQYV. The CDR3 nucleotides read TGTGCCATCAGCCCCAGGGACCTCTGCTACGAGCAGTACGTC.

The chain joins TRBV28 to TRBJ2-2; maybe TRBD1 (6 bases). CDR1 and CDR2 (germline): MDHEN, SYDVKM. The CDR3 spans 15 residues. Trimming took off 7 bases at V and 4 bases at J, with 16 bases between the two ends. CDR3 bases: TGTGCCAGCACTCCCGGGACAACCTCCACCGGGGAGCTGTTTTTT. Translated: CASTPGTTSTGELFF.

The chain links TRBV20-1 to TRBJ2-5; no clear D. Trimming took off 6 bases at V and 4 bases at J, with 15 bases between the two ends. This CDR3 contains 13 residues. Germline CDR1 and CDR2: DFQATT and SNEGSKA (reference sequence). The CDR3 DNA follows: TGCAGTGCCCCATCGGAGTGGCGAGAGACCCAGTACTTC. This sequence encodes CSAPSEWRETQYF.

V is TRBV4-1 and J is TRBJ2-5; 9 bases fit TRBD1. This CDR3 is built from 15 residues. Trimming cost V 6 bases and J 3 bases; bases outside gene matches: 8. Germline CDR1 MGHRA, CDR2 YSYEKL. The CDR3 DNA is TGCGCCAGCAGTGAAGGGCGGGACAGGGAAGAGACCCAGTACTTC. It codes for CASSEGRDREETQYF.

This clonotype has more than one count but fewer than ten. The chain uses TRBV7-9 and TRBJ2-5, with 11 bases lining up with TRBD1. Trimming took 5 bases from V and 5 from J; bases not matched to a gene: 7. The V gene's germline CDR1 is SEHNR and CDR2 FQNEAQ (reference sequence). The CDR3 spans 15 residues. The CDR3 region has the DNA TGTGCCAGCAGCACGGGACAGGGGGACGGGGAGACCCAGTACTTC. It translates to CASSTGQGDGETQYF. Complete variable domain (other parts from reference TRBV7-9 and TRBJ2-5): DTGVSQNPRHKITKRGQNVTFRCDPISEHNRLYWYRQTLGQGPEFLTYFQNEAQLEKSRLLSDRFSAERPKGSFSTLEIQRTEQGDSAMYLCASSTGQGDGETQYFGPGTRLLVL.

This clonotype was found many times. The chain recombines TRBV10-3 with TRBJ2-3; 7 bases are a match to TRBD1. V was clipped by 0 bases and J by 0 bases; unmatched bases: 3. Germline CDR1 reads ENHRY; CDR2 reads SYGVKD. The CDR3 is 16 amino acids. CDR3 sequence reads: CAISESRDSSTDTQYF. The CDR3 nucleotides are TGTGCCATCAGTGAGTCCCGGGACAGTAGCACAGATACGCAGTATTTT.

This clonotype has just a few counts. The V gene is TRBV5-1, the J gene TRBJ2-7, with 8 bases matching TRBD2. The CDR3 totals 14 residues. The ends lost 1 base at V and 2 bases at J; junction bases unmatched: 2. Germline lookup yields CDR1 SGHRS and CDR2 YFSETQ. The CDR3 nucleotides read TGCGCCAGCAGCTTGACTAGCGGCCCCTACGAGCAGTACGTC. Amino acids: CASSLTSGPYEQYV.

V gene TRBV29-1 combines with J gene TRBJ2-7; 13 positions match TRBD2. Germline V gene lookup returns CDR1 SQVTM and CDR2 ANQGSEA. After removal of 6 bases from V and 3 bases from J, the junction contained 5 bases not matched to a gene. The CDR3 spans 14 residues. The CDR3 DNA is TGCAGCGTCCGGACTAGCGGGAGCGTCTACGAGCAGTACTTC. Encoded protein: CSVRTSGSVYEQYF.

This clonotype was seen a handful of times. The chain links TRBV11-2 to TRBJ2-1; 12 bases agree with TRBD2. This CDR3 region has 18 residues. The junction had 10 bases not matched to a gene; V was cut back by 6 bases and J by 1 base. Per germline, CDR1 SGHAT and CDR2 FQNNGV. Here the CDR3 DNA reads TGTGCCAGCAGTTCTATTAAGACTAGCGGGAGTTCCTACAATGAGCAGTTCTTC. It is translated as CASSSIKTSGSSYNEQFF.

This clonotype was recorded a few times. The V and J genes are TRBV12-3 or TRBV12-4 and TRBJ2-5; D gene unclear. The length of the CDR3 is 14 residues. Trimming removed 2 bases from V and 2 bases from J, with 9 bases in between. CDR3 sequence reads: CASSLKGLQETQYF. CDR3 DNA: TGTGCCAGCAGTTTAAAAGGCCTTCAAGAGACCCAGTACTTC.

This clonotype was counted ten times or more. The J gene is TRBJ2-1, the V gene TRBV12-3 or TRBV12-4; 7 nucleotides match TRBD2. J was trimmed by 2 bases and V by 3 bases; bases with no gene match: 4. CDR3 size: 15 residues. CDR3 region: CASSLGGVTYNEQFF. The CDR3, as DNA: TGTGCCAGCAGTTTGGGGGGGGTCACCTACAATGAGCAGTTCTTC.

This chain joins TRBV20-1 and TRBJ2-4; D is unresolved. The CDR3 spans 14 residues. The ends were cut back, 3 bases at V and 1 base at J, with 10 bases in the middle. Germline V gene lookup returns CDR1 DFQATT and CDR2 SNEGSKA (reference sequence). The CDR3 is CSASKTLAKNIQYF. The DNA of the CDR3 is TGCAGTGCTAGTAAAACGTTGGCCAAAAACATTCAGTACTTC.

There are a few counts of this clonotype. The rearrangement joins TRBV7-6 to TRBJ2-1, with a weak D call TRBD2 (5 bases). Germline assignment: CDR1 SGHVS and CDR2 FNYEAQ. The CDR3 consists of 16 residues. Trimming left V 1 base short and J 8 bases short, with 18 bases between. As DNA, the CDR3 is TGTGCCAGCAGCTTAGAATGGCCTAGCAAAGTCGATGAGCAGTTCTTC. Protein: CASSLEWPSKVDEQFF. Full variable domain (outside the CDR3, taken from reference TRBV7-6 and TRBJ2-1): GAGVSQSPRYKVTKRGQDVALRCDPISGHVSLYWYRQALGQGPEFLTYFNYEAQQDKSGLPNDRFSAERPEGSISTLTIQRTEQRDSAMYRCASSLEWPSKVDEQFFGPGTRLTVL.

In its sample, this clonotype was seen a few times. The J gene is TRBJ2-7, the V gene TRBV2, with D uncertain. Germline loops: CDR1 SNHLY, CDR2 FYNNEI. The V end was cut by 7 bases, the J end by 2 bases, with 12 bases between. This CDR3 spans 13 amino acids. DNA of the CDR3: TGTGCCAGCAAGATCCAGGATCCCTACGAGCAGTACTTC. Encoded protein: CASKIQDPYEQYF.

The V gene is TRBV25-1, the J gene TRBJ2-5; D possibly corresponds to TRBD2 (5 bases). The germline CDR1 and CDR2 sequences are MGHDK and SYGVNS. The CDR3 runs 17 residues. The V end was cut by 0 bases, the J end by 5 bases, with 19 bases between. CDR3 in amino acids: CASSEYGRPSGWETQYF. The CDR3 DNA reads as TGTGCCAGCAGTGAATACGGCAGGCCAAGCGGTTGGGAGACCCAGTACTTC. Full variable domain (outside the CDR3, taken from reference TRBV25-1 and TRBJ2-5): EADIYQTPRYLVIGTGKKITLECSQTMGHDKMYWYQQDPGMELHLIHYSYGVNSTEKGDLSSESTVSRIRTEHFPLTLESARPSHTSQYLCASSEYGRPSGWETQYFGPGTRLLVL.

This rearrangement joins TRBV12-3 or TRBV12-4 to TRBJ2-2, with TRBD1 identical over 9 bases. V trimming: 7 bases; J trimming: 1 base; junction bases outside the gene matches: 10. This CDR3 region has 17 residues. CDR3 amino acids: CASTKRRTGENTGELFF. The CDR3 DNA reads TGTGCCAGCACGAAGCGTAGGACAGGGGAGAACACCGGGGAGCTGTTTTTT.

In its sample, this clonotype was seen many times. The V call is TRBV4-1, the J call TRBJ2-1; 7 nucleotides match TRBD2. With V trimmed by 0 bases and J by 3 bases, 5 bases remained unmatched. Looked up from germline, CDR1 is MGHRA and CDR2 is YSYEKL. This CDR3 is 16 amino acids long. CDR3 sequence (DNA): TGCGCCAGCAGCCAAGAAGAGCGGGGTGGCTACAATGAGCAGTTCTTC. Translating gives CASSQEERGGYNEQFF.

The chain joins TRBV12-5 to TRBJ1-2; D remains unclear. The CDR3 is 14 amino acids. Germline lookup yields CDR1 LGHNT and CDR2 FRNRAP. V gave up 5 bases and J gave up 10 bases, with 20 bases separating them. CDR3 region: CASGVPETTFFYTF. The CDR3 coding sequence is TGTGCTAGTGGTGTCCCCGAGACAACCTTTTTCTACACCTTC.

This clonotype has a count of ten or more. The V and J genes are TRBV12-3 or TRBV12-4 and TRBJ2-1; 11 nucleotides align to TRBD2. J was trimmed by 9 bases and V by 5 bases; bases with no gene match: 15. The CDR3 length is 17 residues. The CDR3 spells CASSRPKSSGGHAEQFF. For the CDR3, the DNA is TGTGCCAGCAGTCGACCTAAATCTAGCGGGGGGCATGCTGAGCAGTTCTTC.

In this sample, this clonotype turned up many times. The gene calls are TRBV5-1 and TRBJ1-1; no clear D. Trimming shortened V by 1 base and J by 7 bases, and 20 bases separated the two germline ends. CDR3 length equals 16 residues. The germline V gene encodes CDR1 SGHRS and CDR2 YFSETQ. CDR3 loop: CASSLSASGFGVEAFF. CDR3 nucleotide sequence: TGCGCCAGCAGCTTGTCGGCAAGCGGATTCGGAGTTGAAGCTTTCTTT.

This clonotype was picked up many times. This chain joins TRBV5-1 and TRBJ1-6; 9 bases align to TRBD1. The J segment lost 0 bases and the V segment lost 4 bases, leaving 5 bases of the junction unmatched. Looked up from germline, CDR1 is SGHRS and CDR2 is YFSETQ. CDR3 length: 17 residues. This CDR3 is CASSLGQGDSYNSPLHF. Written as DNA, the CDR3 is TGCGCCAGCAGCCTGGGACAGGGCGACTCCTATAATTCACCCCTCCACTTT.

The chain employs TRBV9 and TRBJ1-4; no reliable D call. With 7 bases removed from V and 7 bases from J, the gap between germline ends came to 8 bases. The length of the CDR3 is 11 residues. Germline CDR1 SGDLS, CDR2 YYNGEE. The DNA for the CDR3 is TGTGCCAGCGGATGGGGTGAAAAACTGTTTTTT. Translation: CASGWGEKLFF.

The chain uses TRBV2 and TRBJ2-1; 8 bases agree with TRBD2. J was trimmed by 7 bases and V by 7 bases; bases with no gene match: 12. The CDR3 is 15 residues long. Germline values: CDR1 SNHLY, CDR2 FYNNEI. The CDR3 bases are TGTGCCAGCACTCACAGCGGGAGTAAAATGAATGAGCAGTTCTTC. It codes for CASTHSGSKMNEQFF.

The chain carries TRBV5-1 and TRBJ2-6, with no clear D. Germline CDR1 SGHRS, CDR2 YFSETQ. Trimming pared 5 bases from V and 0 bases from J, leaving 6 bases between. The CDR3 sequence is 14 residues long. CDR3 sequence reads: CASSVTSGANVLTF. The CDR3 DNA reads TGCGCCAGCAGTGTAACCTCTGGGGCCAACGTCCTGACTTTC.

In its sample, this clonotype was seen many times. This chain links TRBV3-1 with TRBJ2-1; 8 bases are shared with TRBD1. The CDR3 is 12 amino acids. Germline V CDR1 and CDR2: LGHDT, YNNKEL (reference sequence). V was clipped by 10 bases and J by 8 bases; unmatched bases: 7. The CDR3 loop is CAIQGVGDEQFF. CDR3 sequence (DNA): TGTGCCATACAGGGGGTGGGCGATGAGCAGTTCTTC.

This clonotype was counted a few times. The V and J genes are TRBV28 and TRBJ2-5; weak D call: TRBD1 (6 bases). CDR3 length equals 13 residues. Trimming shortened V by 8 bases and J by 6 bases, and 16 bases separated the two germline ends. CDR1 is MDHEN, CDR2 SYDVKM, per germline. In nucleotides, the CDR3 is TGTGCCAGCGTAACCTACAGGGAGCAGACCCAGTACTTC. Protein sequence: CASVTYREQTQYF.